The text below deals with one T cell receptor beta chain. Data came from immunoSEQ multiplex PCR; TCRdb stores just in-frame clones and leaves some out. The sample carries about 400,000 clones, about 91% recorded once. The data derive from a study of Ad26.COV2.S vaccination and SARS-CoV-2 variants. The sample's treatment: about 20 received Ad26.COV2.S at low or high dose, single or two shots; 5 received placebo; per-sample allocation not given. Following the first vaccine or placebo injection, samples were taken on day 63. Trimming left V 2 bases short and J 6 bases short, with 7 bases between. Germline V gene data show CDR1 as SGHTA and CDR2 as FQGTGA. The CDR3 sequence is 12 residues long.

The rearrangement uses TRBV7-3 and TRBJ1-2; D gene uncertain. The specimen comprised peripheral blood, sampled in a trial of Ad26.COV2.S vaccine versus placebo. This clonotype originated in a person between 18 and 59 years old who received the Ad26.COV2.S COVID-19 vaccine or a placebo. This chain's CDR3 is CASSLDGNGYTF. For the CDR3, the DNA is TGTGCCAGCAGCTTAGACGGCAATGGCTACACCTTC.